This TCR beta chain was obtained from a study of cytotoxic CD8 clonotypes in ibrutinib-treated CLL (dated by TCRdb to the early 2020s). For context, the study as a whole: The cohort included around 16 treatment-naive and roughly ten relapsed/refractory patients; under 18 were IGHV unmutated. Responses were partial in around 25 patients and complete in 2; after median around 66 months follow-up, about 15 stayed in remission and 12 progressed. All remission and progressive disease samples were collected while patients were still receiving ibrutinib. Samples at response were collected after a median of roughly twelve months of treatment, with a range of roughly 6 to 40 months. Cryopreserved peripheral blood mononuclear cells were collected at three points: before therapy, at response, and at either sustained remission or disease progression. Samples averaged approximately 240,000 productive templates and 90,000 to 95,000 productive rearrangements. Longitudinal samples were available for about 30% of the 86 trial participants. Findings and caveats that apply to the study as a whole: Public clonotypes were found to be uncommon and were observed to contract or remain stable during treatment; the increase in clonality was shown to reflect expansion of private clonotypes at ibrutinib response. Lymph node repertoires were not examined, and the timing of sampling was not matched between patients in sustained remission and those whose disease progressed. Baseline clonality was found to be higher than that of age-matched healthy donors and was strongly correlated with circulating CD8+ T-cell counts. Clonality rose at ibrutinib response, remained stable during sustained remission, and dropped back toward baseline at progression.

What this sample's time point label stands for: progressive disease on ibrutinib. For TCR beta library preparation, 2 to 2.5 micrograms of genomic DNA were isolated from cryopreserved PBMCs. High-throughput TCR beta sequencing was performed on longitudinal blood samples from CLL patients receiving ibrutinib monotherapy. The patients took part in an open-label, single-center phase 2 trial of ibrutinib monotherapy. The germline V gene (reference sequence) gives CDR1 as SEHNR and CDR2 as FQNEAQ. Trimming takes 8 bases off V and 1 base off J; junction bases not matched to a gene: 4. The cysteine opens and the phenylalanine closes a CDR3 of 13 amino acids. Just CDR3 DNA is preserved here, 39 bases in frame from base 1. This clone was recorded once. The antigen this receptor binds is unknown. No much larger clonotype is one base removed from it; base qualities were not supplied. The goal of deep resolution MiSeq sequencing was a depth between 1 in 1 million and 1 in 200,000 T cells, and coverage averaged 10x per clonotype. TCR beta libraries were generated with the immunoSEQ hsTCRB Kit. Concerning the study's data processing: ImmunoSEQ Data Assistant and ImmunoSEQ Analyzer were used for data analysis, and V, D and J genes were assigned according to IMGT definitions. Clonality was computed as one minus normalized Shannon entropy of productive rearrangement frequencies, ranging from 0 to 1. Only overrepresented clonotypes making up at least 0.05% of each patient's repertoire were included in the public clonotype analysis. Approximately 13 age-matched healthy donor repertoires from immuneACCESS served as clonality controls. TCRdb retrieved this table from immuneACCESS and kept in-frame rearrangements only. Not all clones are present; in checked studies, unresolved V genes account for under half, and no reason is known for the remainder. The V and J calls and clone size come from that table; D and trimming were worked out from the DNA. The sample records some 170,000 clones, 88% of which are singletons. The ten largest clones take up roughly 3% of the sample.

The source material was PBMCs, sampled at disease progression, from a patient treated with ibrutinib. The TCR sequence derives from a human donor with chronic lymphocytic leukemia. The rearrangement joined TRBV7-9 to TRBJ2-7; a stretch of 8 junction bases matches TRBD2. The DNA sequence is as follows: TGTGCCAGCTTTGCGGGAGGATCCTACGAGCAGTACTTC. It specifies CASFAGGSYEQYF.